The 31 T cell receptor beta chains below were found in one sample sequenced in a study of cytomegalovirus exposure and HLA in healthy donors (dated by TCRdb to about 2017). Library preparation was by the immunoSEQ multiplex PCR assay. A mixture of 60 forward primers for TCR Vbeta segments and 13 reverse primers for TCR Jbeta segments was used in the multiplex PCR. What TCRdb holds here is the immuneACCESS table cut down to in-frame rearrangements. Part of the clones is not present; checked against another copy, under half of the missing clones reflect an unresolved V gene, and the others are unexplained. The sample data list 76,000 or so clones, and 65% to 75% of these were observed just once. The ten largest clones take up around 15% of the sample. Source material: PBMCs. These receptors came from a woman in her 40s in good health and CMV-seropositive.

The rearrangement uses TRBV5-1 and TRBJ1-1, with 10 bases fitting TRBD1. Germline V CDR1 and CDR2: SGHRS, YFSETQ. The ends lost 4 bases at V and 6 bases at J; junction bases unmatched: 12. The CDR3 consists of 16 residues. CDR3: CASSLGTGEFSSEAFF. CDR3 nucleotides: TGCGCCAGCAGCCTAGGGACAGGGGAATTCAGCTCTGAAGCTTTCTTT.

The J gene is TRBJ2-3, the V gene TRBV9, with 12 bases fitting TRBD1. The V and J ends lost 3 bases and 5 bases, in that order; junction bases with no gene match: 7. The CDR3 runs 16 residues. Germline lookup yields CDR1 SGDLS and CDR2 YYNGEE. Written as DNA, the CDR3 is TGTGCCAGCAGCGCCGGCGGGACAGGGGGCTTAGATACGCAGTATTTT. Its translation is CASSAGGTGGLDTQYF.

V is TRBV30 and J is TRBJ2-3; 7 nucleotides match TRBD2. This CDR3 spans 15 amino acids. The V gene end was trimmed by 2 bases and the J gene end by 2 bases; junction bases not matched to a gene: 7. Germline V gene data show CDR1 as GTSNPN and CDR2 as SVGIG (reference sequence). CDR3: CAWSFLGGYTDTQYF. The CDR3 DNA reads as TGTGCCTGGAGTTTCCTGGGGGGGTACACAGATACGCAGTATTTT.

The chain uses TRBV29-1 and TRBJ2-2; tentatively, D is TRBD2 (6 bases). The V gene's germline CDR1 is SQVTM and CDR2 ANQGSEA. This CDR3 has 15 amino acids. Trimming left V 4 bases short and J 5 bases short, with 17 bases between. The CDR3 sequence: CSVGRTGRATGELFF. The CDR3 DNA reads TGCAGCGTTGGTAGGACCGGGAGAGCGACCGGGGAGCTGTTTTTT.

This chain uses TRBV11-2 with TRBJ2-2; TRBD2 matches 11 bases. Germline V gene lookup returns CDR1 SGHAT and CDR2 FQNNGV. The CDR3 spans 15 residues. Trimming took 2 bases from V and 5 from J; bases not matched to a gene: 1. CDR3 in DNA: TGTGCCAGCAGCTTACTAGCGGGGGGAACCGGGGAGCTGTTTTTT. Translated: CASSLLAGGTGELFF.

V is TRBV5-8 and J is TRBJ1-6; D gene uncertain. Trimming took 0 bases from V and 8 from J, leaving 15 bases between them. Looked up from germline, CDR1 is SGHTS and CDR2 is YDEGEE. This CDR3 is built from 16 residues. The DNA of the CDR3 is TGTGCCAGCAGCTTGGATCTGGGTAGCGGCTATTCACCCCTCCACTTT. Residues: CASSLDLGSGYSPLHF. The whole variable domain, remainder taken from reference TRBV5-8 and TRBJ1-6, is EAGVTQSPTHLIKTRGQQATLRCSPISGHTSVYWYQQALGLGLQFLLWYDEGEERNRGNFPPRFSGRQFPNYSSELNVNALELEDSALYLCASSLDLGSGYSPLHFGNGTRLTVT.

The sample holds one count of this clone. The chain recombines TRBV19 with TRBJ2-1, with 10 bases lining up with TRBD2. Germline lookup yields CDR1 LNHDA and CDR2 SQIVND (reference sequence). The CDR3 spans 18 residues. V was clipped by 0 bases and J by 6 bases; unmatched bases: 11. Here the CDR3 reads CASSIDRSSGRPTNEQFF. Here the CDR3 DNA reads TGTGCCAGTAGTATAGATCGGTCTAGCGGGAGACCAACCAATGAGCAGTTCTTC.

V and J are TRBV5-4 and TRBJ2-7; unclear D gene. This CDR3 comprises 13 residues. Between the trimmed V and J ends, which lost 3 bases and 4 bases, there was a span of 11 bases. Germline V gene lookup returns CDR1 SGHNT and CDR2 YYREEE (reference sequence). CDR3 nucleotides: TGTGCCAGCAGCTCACGGGTGGGTTACGAGCAGTACTTC. Translation: CASSSRVGYEQYF.

The chain has TRBV7-8 and TRBJ2-3; D is possibly TRBD2 (8 bases). Germline V lookup: CDR1 SGHVS, CDR2 FQNEAQ. Trimming took 6 bases from V and 0 from J, leaving 16 bases between them. The CDR3 spans 16 residues. The CDR3 reads CASRNRGGQSTDTQYF. For the CDR3, the DNA is TGTGCCAGCAGGAACCGGGGGGGACAGAGCACAGATACGCAGTATTTT.

The chain carries TRBV20-1 and TRBJ2-3; D gene ambiguous. Per the germline V gene, CDR1 is DFQATT and CDR2 is SNEGSKA (reference sequence). The CDR3 extends over 11 amino acids. V was clipped by 2 bases and J by 2 bases, with 2 bases between them. CDR3 in amino acids: CSARLTDTQYF. In nucleotides, the CDR3 is TGCAGTGCTAGACTCACAGATACGCAGTATTTT.

V and J are TRBV5-4 and TRBJ2-6; tentatively, D is TRBD2 (5 bases). Germline V gene data show CDR1 as SGHNT and CDR2 as YYREEE (reference sequence). V was pared by 3 bases and J by 4 bases, with 11 bases between. The CDR3 is 15 residues long. The CDR3 loop reads CASSYEGSGANVLTF. CDR3 sequence (DNA): TGTGCCAGCAGCTACGAGGGATCCGGGGCCAACGTCCTGACTTTC.

In this sample, this clone turned up a few times. V is TRBV14 and J is TRBJ1-2, with D hard to call. Trimming shortened V by 0 bases and J by 7 bases, and 12 bases separated the two germline ends. Germline lookup yields CDR1 SGHDN and CDR2 FVKESK. The length of the CDR3 is 14 residues. The CDR3 reads CASSQEFGVFGYTF. CDR3 DNA: TGTGCCAGCAGCCAAGAATTCGGGGTTTTTGGCTACACCTTC.

The V call is TRBV18, the J call TRBJ1-5, with D unclear. Per the germline V gene, CDR1 is KGHSH and CDR2 is LQKENI. The CDR3 loop spans 13 amino acids. V lost 8 bases and J lost 0, with 8 bases in between. CDR3 DNA: TGTGCCAGCCAACCTAATAGCAATCAGCCCCAGCATTTT. It specifies CASQPNSNQPQHF.

This clone was detected a few times. V gene TRBV5-5 combines with J gene TRBJ2-7; 9 bases fit TRBD2. This CDR3 is built from 15 residues. J gave up 4 bases and V 0 bases, and 5 bases lay outside the gene matches. Per the germline V gene, CDR1 is SGHKS and CDR2 is YYEKEE (reference sequence). The CDR3: CASSLGLAGRYEQYF. Written as DNA, the CDR3 is TGTGCCAGCAGCTTGGGGCTAGCGGGAAGGTACGAGCAGTACTTC.

The chain recombines TRBV6-5 with TRBJ2-7; 10 bases map to TRBD1. Germline values: CDR1 MNHEY, CDR2 SVGAGI. Unmatched junction bases numbered 3, after V lost 2 bases and J lost 5 bases. CDR3 size: 14 residues. The CDR3 sequence is CASSYRDRGNEQYF. The DNA for the CDR3 is TGTGCCAGCAGTTACAGGGACAGGGGTAACGAGCAGTACTTC.

The chain combines TRBV4-3 with TRBJ2-1, with 10 bases aligning to TRBD2. The CDR3 runs 15 residues. Germline loops: CDR1 LGHNA, CDR2 YSLEER. V was pared by 0 bases and J by 12 bases, with 8 bases of the junction left unmatched. CDR3 amino acids: CASSQEKLAGTGQFF. CDR3 coding DNA: TGCGCCAGCAGCCAAGAAAAACTAGCGGGAACTGGGCAGTTCTTC.

The V call is TRBV28, the J call TRBJ2-5; 8 nucleotides match TRBD2. The CDR3 runs to 17 residues. With 4 bases clipped from V and 5 bases from J, the junction kept 15 bases outside the gene matches. Germline V gene lookup returns CDR1 MDHEN and CDR2 SYDVKM. DNA for the CDR3: TGTGCCAGCAGTTCGCCGCGGGGGGAACAGAGAAGGGAGACCCAGTACTTC. It codes for CASSSPRGEQRRETQYF.

The rearrangement links TRBV5-4 to TRBJ2-7; 8 bases map to TRBD2. The CDR3 length is 16 residues. Germline-derived CDR1 and CDR2 are SGHNT and YYREEE (reference sequence). Trimming cost V 0 bases and J 3 bases; bases outside gene matches: 8. The CDR3 sequence: CASSLAGGAVLYEQYF. DNA of the CDR3: TGTGCCAGCAGCTTGGCCGGGGGGGCCGTCCTCTACGAGCAGTACTTC.

This chain connects TRBV7-9 to TRBJ1-5; 7 bases are a match to TRBD1. CDR1 SEHNR and CDR2 FQNEAQ come from the germline V gene (reference sequence). This CDR3 comprises 14 residues. V shed 5 bases, J shed 4 bases, and the junction held 5 bases outside the gene matches. The CDR3: CASSPGTVNQPQHF. In nucleotides, the CDR3 is TGTGCCAGCAGCCCAGGGACAGTAAATCAGCCCCAGCATTTT.

The rearrangement joins TRBV4-1 to TRBJ2-7, with D perhaps matching TRBD1 (5 bases). Germline CDR1 MGHRA, CDR2 YSYEKL. Trimming cost V 5 bases and J 6 bases, with 23 bases left between them. The CDR3 extends over 16 amino acids. The CDR3 protein is CASSGPTTVTMLEQYF. The CDR3 DNA sequence: TGCGCCAGCAGCGGACCGACGACAGTTACCATGCTCGAGCAGTACTTC.

This clone was picked up a small number of times. The chain has TRBV4-1 and TRBJ1-5; 8 bases map to TRBD1. The CDR3 spans 16 residues. Trimming at V came to 5 bases and at J to 3 bases, leaving 9 bases not matched to a gene. CDR1 and CDR2 (germline): MGHRA, YSYEKL. The CDR3 reads CASSSGQGEANQPQHF. CDR3 DNA sequence: TGCGCCAGCAGCTCTGGACAGGGTGAGGCCAATCAGCCCCAGCATTTT.

V is TRBV5-4 and J is TRBJ2-5, with D unresolved. This CDR3 has 14 amino acids. V lost 0 bases, J lost 2 bases, and 8 bases lay in between. Germline V gives CDR1 SGHNT, CDR2 YYREEE (reference sequence). CDR3 nucleotide sequence: TGTGCCAGCAGCTTGGGTTCCCGGCAAGAGACCCAGTACTTC. This translates into CASSLGSRQETQYF.

This chain uses TRBV2 with TRBJ2-7, with TRBD2 as a possible D gene (6 bases). Germline assignment: CDR1 SNHLY and CDR2 FYNNEI. V was trimmed by 1 base and J by 2 bases, leaving 9 bases between them. The CDR3 is 14 amino acids. The CDR3 is CASSEGRATYEQYF. CDR3 nucleotides: TGTGCCAGCAGTGAAGGGAGGGCCACCTACGAGCAGTACTTC.

This chain links TRBV6-1 with TRBJ2-1; D unclear. Germline V gene sequence: CDR1 MNHNS, CDR2 SASEGT. This CDR3 spans 15 amino acids. Trimming removed 4 bases from V and 1 base from J, with 11 bases in between. The CDR3 sequence is CASSVATNSYNEQFF. The CDR3 DNA reads as TGTGCCAGCAGTGTCGCCACAAATTCCTACAATGAGCAGTTCTTC.

The V call is TRBV27, the J call TRBJ2-3; weak D call: TRBD2 (6 bases). Trimming removed 6 bases from V and 4 bases from J, with 20 bases in between. In germline, CDR1 is MNHEY, CDR2 SMNVEV (reference sequence). The CDR3 totals 16 residues. The CDR3 coding sequence is TGTGCCAGCAGCTCGAGGGCGGGGCCTTCTCCAGATACGCAGTATTTT. Translating it yields CASSSRAGPSPDTQYF.

This clone was counted a few times. The V gene is TRBV11-3, the J gene TRBJ2-1, with TRBD2 identical over 9 bases. V was pared by 0 bases and J by 5 bases, with 5 bases of the junction left unmatched. The CDR3 is 16 amino acids. The germline V gene encodes CDR1 SGHNT and CDR2 YENEEA. The CDR3 reads CASSLDGGRADNEQFF. In DNA form, the CDR3 reads TGTGCCAGCAGCTTAGACGGCGGGAGGGCCGACAATGAGCAGTTCTTC.

This clone was observed a handful of times. The V call is TRBV27, the J call TRBJ2-3; no reliable D call. Germline values: CDR1 MNHEY, CDR2 SMNVEV (reference sequence). Trimming took 4 bases from V and 1 from J, leaving 9 bases between them. This CDR3 spans 14 amino acids. As DNA, the CDR3 is TGTGCCAGCAGTTCACAAAGCGGCACAGATACGCAGTATTTT. Translated, it gives CASSSQSGTDTQYF.

This sequence joins TRBV10-3 and TRBJ1-2; 10 positions agree with TRBD1. Germline CDR1 ENHRY, CDR2 SYGVKD. The CDR3 length is 15 residues. The J segment lost 7 bases and the V segment lost 0 bases, leaving 5 bases of the junction unmatched. CDR3 DNA sequence: TGTGCCATCAGTGAGTCCGGGACAGGGGCGAGTGGCTACACCTTC. The encoded protein is CAISESGTGASGYTF.

The V gene is TRBV5-4, the J gene TRBJ2-7, with 7 positions matching TRBD2. The CDR3 covers 14 residues. The germline V gene encodes CDR1 SGHNT and CDR2 YYREEE (reference sequence). With V trimmed by 4 bases and J by 0 bases, 4 bases remained unmatched. As DNA, the CDR3 is TGTGCCAGCAGCCAAGGACTAGTCTCCTACGAGCAGTACTTC. Residues: CASSQGLVSYEQYF.

The CDR3 DNA sequence: TGTGCCAGCAGGGACAGGGAGGGGCAGCCCCAGCATTTT. This codes for CASRDREGQPQHF. The chain links TRBV2 to TRBJ1-5, with 8 nucleotides matching TRBD1. Per the germline V gene, CDR1 is SNHLY and CDR2 is FYNNEI. The CDR3 length is 13 residues. Unmatched junction bases numbered 5, after V lost 6 bases and J lost 7 bases.

This clone was detected only a few times. This sequence joins TRBV27 and TRBJ2-1, with TRBD1 as a possible D gene (6 bases). The CDR3 extends over 16 amino acids. The V gene lost 5 bases and the J gene lost 8 bases, with 22 bases spanning the gap. Germline V gene data show CDR1 as MNHEY and CDR2 as SMNVEV (reference sequence). The CDR3 sequence is CASSRDPPQGSDEQFF. The CDR3 nucleotides read TGTGCCAGCAGTCGTGATCCGCCCCAGGGGAGCGATGAGCAGTTCTTC.